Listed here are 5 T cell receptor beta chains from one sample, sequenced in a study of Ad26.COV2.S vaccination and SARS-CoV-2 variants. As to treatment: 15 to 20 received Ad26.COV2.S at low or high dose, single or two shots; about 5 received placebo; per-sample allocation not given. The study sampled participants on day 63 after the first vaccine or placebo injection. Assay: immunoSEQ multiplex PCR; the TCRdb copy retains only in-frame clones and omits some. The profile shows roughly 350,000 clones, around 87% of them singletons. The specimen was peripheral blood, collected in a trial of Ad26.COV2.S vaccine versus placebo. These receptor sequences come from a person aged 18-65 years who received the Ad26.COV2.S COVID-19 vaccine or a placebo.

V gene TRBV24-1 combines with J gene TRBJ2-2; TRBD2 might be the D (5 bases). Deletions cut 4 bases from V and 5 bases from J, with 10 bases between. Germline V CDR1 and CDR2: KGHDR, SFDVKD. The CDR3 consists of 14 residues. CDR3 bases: TGTGCCACCAGTGACCCCAGGACTACCGGGGAGCTGTTTTTT. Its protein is CATSDPRTTGELFF.

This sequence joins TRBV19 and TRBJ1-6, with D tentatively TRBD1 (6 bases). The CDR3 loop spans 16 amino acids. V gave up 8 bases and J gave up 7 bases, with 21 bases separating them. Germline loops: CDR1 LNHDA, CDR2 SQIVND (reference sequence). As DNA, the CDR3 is TGTGCCAGTTCCCACTCCCCAGACAGGATCAATTCACCCCTCCACTTT. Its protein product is CASSHSPDRINSPLHF.

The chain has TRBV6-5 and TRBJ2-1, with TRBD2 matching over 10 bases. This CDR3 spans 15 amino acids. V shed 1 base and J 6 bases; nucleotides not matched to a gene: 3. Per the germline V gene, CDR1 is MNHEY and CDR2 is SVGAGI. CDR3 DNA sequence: TGTGCCAGCAGTTACTTAGCGGGGGGTTTCAATGAGCAGTTCTTC. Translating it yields CASSYLAGGFNEQFF.

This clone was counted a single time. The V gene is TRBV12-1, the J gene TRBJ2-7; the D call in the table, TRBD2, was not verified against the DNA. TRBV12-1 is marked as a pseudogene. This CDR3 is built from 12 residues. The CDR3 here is CASSCQEGLAYF. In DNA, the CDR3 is TGTGCCAGCAGCTGTCAGGAGGGACTCGCGTACTTC.

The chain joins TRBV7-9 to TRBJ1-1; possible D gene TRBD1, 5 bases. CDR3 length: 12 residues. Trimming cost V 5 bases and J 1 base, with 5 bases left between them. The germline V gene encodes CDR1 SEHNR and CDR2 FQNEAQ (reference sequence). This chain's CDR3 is CASSQGNTEAFF. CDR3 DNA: TGTGCCAGCAGCCAGGGGAACACTGAAGCTTTCTTT.